The 30 T cell receptor beta chains given below trace back to one sample, sequenced in a study of control samples from healthy donors and cancer patients. The protocol was immunoSEQ multiplex PCR, while the TCRdb copy is restricted to in-frame clones and leaves out a portion. The sample includes over 150,000 clones, 85% to 95% of them seen just once. The sample consisted of blood. These receptors all come from a man aged 18 to 29 in good health.

The CDR3: CASSGIPRPSYNEQFF. CDR3 DNA sequence: TGCGCCAGCAGTGGTATCCCCCGTCCCAGCTACAATGAGCAGTTCTTC. The gene calls are TRBV10-1 and TRBJ2-1; D unresolved. CDR1 is WNHNN and CDR2 is SYGVQD in the germline V gene (reference sequence). Trimming pared 4 bases from V and 3 bases from J, leaving 16 bases between. This CDR3 spans 16 amino acids.

The chain has TRBV11-2 and TRBJ1-5; D ambiguous. This CDR3 has 14 amino acids. Trimming removed 8 bases at V and 0 bases at J, with 11 bases between. Per the germline V gene, CDR1 is SGHAT and CDR2 is FQNNGV. CDR3 sequence: CASPGNNSNQPQHF. As DNA, the CDR3 is TGTGCCAGCCCAGGAAATAATAGCAATCAGCCCCAGCATTTT. The full variable domain, its missing parts supplied by reference TRBV11-2 and TRBJ1-5, is EAGVAQSPRYKIIEKRQSVAFWCNPISGHATLYWYQQILGQGPKLLIQFQNNGVVDDSQLPKDRFSAERLKGVDSTLKIQPAKLEDSAVYLCASPGNNSNQPQHFGDGTRLSIL.

This rearrangement joins TRBV30 to TRBJ2-7; 8 nucleotides align to TRBD1. The ends lost 3 bases at V and 6 bases at J; junction bases unmatched: 4. The CDR3 is 12 amino acids. Germline V gene sequence: CDR1 GTSNPN, CDR2 SVGIG (reference sequence). CDR3 nucleotides: TGTGCCTGGAGGAAAGACAGGGGCGAGCAGTACTTC. Translating it yields CAWRKDRGEQYF.

The chain joins TRBV5-1 to TRBJ2-7, with 7 bases lining up with TRBD1. CDR3 length: 12 amino acids. The V and J ends lost 7 bases and 7 bases, in that order; junction bases with no gene match: 8. The germline V gene has CDR1 SGHRS and CDR2 YFSETQ. DNA of the CDR3: TGCGCCAGCGGGACCTTCAGGGGGGAGCAGTACTTC. As protein: CASGTFRGEQYF.

This clone was recorded a few times. The chain combines TRBV5-1 with TRBJ1-5; TRBD1 might be the D (6 bases). The germline gives CDR1 SGHRS, CDR2 YFSETQ. This CDR3 is 15 amino acids long. V shed 1 base and J shed 7 bases, with 15 bases lying between them. The CDR3 region has the DNA TGCGCCAGCAGCTTGTGGCCAGGGGAAGGCCAGCCCCAGCATTTT. It is translated as CASSLWPGEGQPQHF.

This clone was detected only once. This chain links TRBV5-1 with TRBJ2-5, with TRBD2 as a possible D gene (7 bases). This CDR3 has 15 amino acids. Germline V gene data show CDR1 as SGHRS and CDR2 as YFSETQ. V lost 6 bases to trimming and J lost 0 bases, with 15 bases between them. This CDR3 is CASKIGGVDQETQYF. The CDR3 DNA sequence: TGCGCCAGCAAGATAGGGGGGGTAGACCAAGAGACCCAGTACTTC. The full variable domain, completed using reference TRBV5-1 and TRBJ2-5, is KAGVTQTPRYLIKTRGQQVTLSCSPISGHRSVSWYQQTPGQGLQFLFEYFSETQRNKGNFPGRFSGRQFSNSRSEMNVSTLELGDSALYLCASKIGGVDQETQYFGPGTRLLVL.

This clone was found once. The chain uses TRBV12-3 or TRBV12-4 and TRBJ2-4; 8 nucleotides line up with TRBD1. This CDR3 has 13 amino acids. V lost 6 bases and J lost 6; bases outside the gene matches: 4. CDR3 in amino acids: CASRLGQGNIQYF. The CDR3 DNA reads TGTGCCAGCAGACTAGGACAGGGAAACATTCAGTACTTC.

This clone was detected once. This rearrangement joins TRBV6-1 to TRBJ1-5, with TRBD1 as a possible D gene (5 bases). The CDR3 contains 21 residues. V lost 2 bases to trimming and J lost 0 bases, with 26 bases between them. Per germline, CDR1 MNHNS and CDR2 SASEGT. This CDR3 is CASSESGQPAETVYSNQPQHF. Written as DNA, the CDR3 is TGTGCCAGCAGTGAATCGGGGCAACCGGCGGAGACCGTTTATAGCAATCAGCCCCAGCATTTT.

V is TRBV20-1 and J is TRBJ1-3, with D unresolved. The CDR3 totals 11 residues. CDR1 and CDR2 (germline): DFQATT, SNEGSKA (reference sequence). V lost 5 bases and J lost 2, with 4 bases in between. CDR3 residues: CSAWTGNTIYF. The CDR3 DNA reads as TGCAGTGCTTGGACTGGAAACACCATATATTTT.

The V and J genes are TRBV9 and TRBJ2-6; perhaps D is TRBD1 or TRBD2 (5 bases each). Germline values: CDR1 SGDLS, CDR2 YYNGEE. CDR3 size: 19 residues. V was clipped by 0 bases and J by 0 bases, with 16 bases between them. The DNA for the CDR3 is TGTGCCAGCAGCGTAGCTCTAAGGGACGGAGCCTCTGGGGCCAACGTCCTGACTTTC. The encoded protein is CASSVALRDGASGANVLTF.

V is TRBV5-1 and J is TRBJ1-1, with TRBD1 identical over 11 bases. The CDR3 runs to 16 residues. Germline CDR1 and CDR2: SGHRS and YFSETQ. After removal of 3 bases from V and 1 base from J, the junction contained 5 bases not matched to a gene. This chain's CDR3 is CASSSGTGGWNTEAFF. The CDR3 DNA reads TGCGCCAGCAGCTCCGGGACAGGGGGATGGAACACTGAAGCTTTCTTT. Using reference TRBV5-1 and TRBJ1-1 for the parts outside the CDR3, the full variable domain is KAGVTQTPRYLIKTRGQQVTLSCSPISGHRSVSWYQQTPGQGLQFLFEYFSETQRNKGNFPGRFSGRQFSNSRSEMNVSTLELGDSALYLCASSSGTGGWNTEAFFGQGTRLTVV.

The J gene is TRBJ1-4, the V gene TRBV3-1 (or the pseudogene TRBV3-2); D is undetermined. CDR1 and CDR2 (germline): LGHDT, YNNKEL (reference sequence). There are 14 residues in the CDR3. Between the trimmed V and J ends, which lost 4 bases and 4 bases, there was a span of 10 bases. CDR3 DNA: TGTGCCAGCAGCCCTTCGGGGATTAATGAAAAACTGTTTTTT. It encodes CASSPSGINEKLFF.

Note on this clone: In the same sample, other DNA sequences code for this CDR3. The chain is built from TRBV5-1 and TRBJ1-1; no reliable D call. This CDR3 is built from 12 residues. The germline gives CDR1 SGHRS, CDR2 YFSETQ. Trimming removed 0 bases at V and 5 bases at J, with 5 bases between. CDR3: CASSLVGTEAFF. The CDR3, as DNA: TGCGCCAGCAGCTTGGTTGGAACTGAAGCTTTCTTT.

J is TRBJ2-1 and V is TRBV4-1; D is uncertain. The CDR3 has 13 amino acids. CDR1 and CDR2 from the germline V gene are MGHRA and YSYEKL. With 3 bases removed from V and 5 bases from J, the gap between germline ends came to 8 bases. This chain's CDR3 is CASSQGFDNEQFF. CDR3 in DNA: TGCGCCAGCAGCCAGGGGTTTGACAATGAGCAGTTCTTC.

V is TRBV7-9 and J is TRBJ1-6; D is ambiguous. Germline V gene data show CDR1 as SEHNR and CDR2 as FQNEAQ (reference sequence). V shed 7 bases and J shed 9 bases, with 16 bases lying between them. This CDR3 has 14 residues. CDR3 nucleotides: TGTGCCAGCACCTCGGACCTAAGGAGTTCACCCCTCCACTTT. Translation gives CASTSDLRSSPLHF.

In DNA form, the CDR3 reads TGTGCCTGGAGTCTAGTAGCGGGGGGGCCGAAAGATACGCAGTATTTT. Protein sequence: CAWSLVAGGPKDTQYF. J is TRBJ2-3 and V is TRBV30, with 11 bases that match TRBD2. The junction had 9 bases not matched to a gene; V was cut back by 2 bases and J by 5 bases. The CDR3 totals 16 residues. Germline CDR1 is GTSNPN and CDR2 is SVGIG (reference sequence).

This clone has only a few counts. The chain carries TRBV7-9 and TRBJ1-6; a possible D gene is TRBD1 (5 bases). The CDR3 consists of 14 residues. Germline CDR1 SEHNR, CDR2 FQNEAQ (reference sequence). V lost 3 bases, J lost 5 bases, and 8 bases lay in between. CDR3 DNA: TGTGCCAGCAGCTTGGGACCGAATAATTCACCCCTCCACTTT. It is translated as CASSLGPNNSPLHF.

V gene TRBV2 combines with J gene TRBJ2-7; no clear D. Trimming left V 6 bases short and J 3 bases short, with 9 bases between. The germline V gene encodes CDR1 SNHLY and CDR2 FYNNEI. The CDR3 is 12 amino acids. In nucleotides, the CDR3 is TGTGCCAGCAGCCCCAGGTACTACGAGCAGTACTTC. Translated: CASSPRYYEQYF.

In this sample, this clone turned up a few times. The chain carries TRBV4-2 and TRBJ2-5; 8 bases match TRBD2. With V trimmed by 2 bases and J by 4 bases, 6 bases remained unmatched. Germline loops: CDR1 LGHNA, CDR2 YNFKEQ. The CDR3 extends over 15 amino acids. The chain's CDR3 is CASSQLSGGIETQYF. The CDR3 coding sequence is TGTGCCAGCAGCCAACTTTCGGGGGGGATAGAGACCCAGTACTTC.

V is TRBV6-5 and J is TRBJ1-4, with D possibly matching TRBD1 (5 bases). This CDR3 contains 16 residues. Trimming removed 0 bases at V and 3 bases at J, with 11 bases between. From germline, CDR1 is MNHEY and CDR2 SVGAGI. CDR3 sequence reads: CASSYSSGAANEKLFF. CDR3 nucleotides: TGTGCCAGCAGTTACTCTTCTGGGGCGGCTAATGAAAAACTGTTTTTT.

The chain links TRBV27 to TRBJ2-1; the match to TRBD2 covers 10 bases. Germline trimming cut 4 bases from V and 7 bases from J; bases unmatched to any gene: 7. Germline V gene sequence: CDR1 MNHEY, CDR2 SMNVEV (reference sequence). The CDR3 sequence is 15 residues long. The CDR3 nucleotides are TGTGCCAGCAGTTCAGCGACTAGCGGGTATAATGAGCAGTTCTTC. This encodes CASSSATSGYNEQFF.

The rearrangement links TRBV25-1 to TRBJ2-3; 9 bases are shared with TRBD2. The CDR3 extends over 14 amino acids. Losses at the gene ends were 6 bases for V and 7 bases for J; bases not matched to a gene: 8. Looked up from germline, CDR1 is MGHDK and CDR2 is SYGVNS. The CDR3 DNA reads as TGTGCCAGCAGCTTGGCGGGGGGGCCAAATACGCAGTATTTT. This sequence encodes CASSLAGGPNTQYF.

Only one count was recorded for this clone. The genes are TRBV6-2 or TRBV6-3 and TRBJ2-3; TRBD2 matches at 7 bases. Germline lookup yields CDR1 MNHEY and CDR2 SVGEGT. This CDR3 comprises 14 residues. The V and J ends lost 6 bases and 6 bases, in that order; junction bases with no gene match: 9. Here the CDR3 reads CASSPLGGKDTQYF. The CDR3, as DNA: TGTGCCAGCAGCCCGTTGGGGGGGAAGGATACGCAGTATTTT.

The rearrangement joins TRBV23-1 to TRBJ1-4; TRBD1 agrees at 7 bases. TRBV23-1 is an ORF, and what it does is uncertain. This CDR3 has 18 residues. With 6 bases clipped from V and 7 bases from J, the junction kept 20 bases outside the gene matches. CDR3 sequence reads: CASSPERTGNPRGEKLFF. The CDR3 nucleotides are TGCGCCAGCAGCCCCGAGCGGACAGGTAATCCACGGGGTGAAAAACTGTTTTTT.

J is TRBJ2-1 and V is TRBV18; D unclear. This CDR3 contains 15 residues. CDR1 and CDR2 (germline): KGHSH, LQKENI. The germline V and J ends were trimmed by 0 bases and 3 bases, with 9 bases remaining between them. CDR3 nucleotides: TGTGCCAGCTCACCACCGTTTTCGGGCTACAATGAGCAGTTCTTC. Translated, it gives CASSPPFSGYNEQFF.

This chain uses TRBV20-1 with TRBJ1-1; D is uncertain. The CDR3 is 11 residues long. The ends were cut back, 5 bases at V and 1 base at J, with 5 bases in the middle. Germline V gives CDR1 DFQATT, CDR2 SNEGSKA (reference sequence). CDR3 region: CSAPRNTEAFF. CDR3 DNA: TGCAGTGCTCCCCGGAACACTGAAGCTTTCTTT.

The chain joins TRBV7-2 to TRBJ2-5; the D gene is possibly TRBD2 (7 bases). V was pared by 1 base and J by 5 bases, with 14 bases between. Germline lookup yields CDR1 SGHTA and CDR2 FQGNSA. The CDR3 is 15 amino acids. CDR3 DNA sequence: TGTGCCAGCAGCTTAGTTCGGGGGGCTTTTGAGACCCAGTACTTC. Translated, it gives CASSLVRGAFETQYF.

The chain combines TRBV2 with TRBJ2-7; D gene uncertain. This CDR3 has 14 residues. Germline V gene lookup returns CDR1 SNHLY and CDR2 FYNNEI. The ends were cut back, 2 bases at V and 2 bases at J, with 10 bases in the middle. The chain's CDR3 is CASSERLLTYEQYF. CDR3 DNA: TGTGCCAGCAGTGAACGCTTACTCACCTACGAGCAGTACTTC.

The chain uses TRBV7-9 and TRBJ1-5, with 8 bases fitting TRBD1. This CDR3 is 14 amino acids long. Germline V gives CDR1 SEHNR, CDR2 FQNEAQ (reference sequence). V shed 4 bases and J 6 bases; nucleotides not matched to a gene: 5. The CDR3 reads CASSSRGQGQPQHF. The CDR3 region has the DNA TGTGCCAGCAGCTCCAGGGGGCAGGGTCAGCCCCAGCATTTT.

CDR3 in DNA: TGTGCCAGCAGTCCGGATGCTGGGGCCAACGTCCTGACTTTC. This codes for CASSPDAGANVLTF. This chain links TRBV27 with TRBJ2-6; D is unresolved. In germline, CDR1 is MNHEY, CDR2 SMNVEV (reference sequence). Trimming stripped 5 bases from V and 2 bases from J, with 7 bases between. The CDR3 consists of 14 residues. Supplemented by reference TRBV27 and TRBJ2-6, the full variable domain reads EAQVTQNPRYLITVTGKKLTVTCSQNMNHEYMSWYRQDPGLGLRQIYYSMNVEVTDKGDVPEGYKVSRKEKRNFPLILESPSPNQTSLYFCASSPDAGANVLTFGAGSRLTVL.